Each of the 21 T cell receptor beta chains below was sequenced from the same sample in a study of PD-L1 blockade in urothelial cancer. Stated time point: peripheral blood 6 weeks after treatment start. The method was immunoSEQ multiplex PCR; TCRdb's version includes in-frame clones alone and lacks a portion of them. Among about 130,000 clones listed, about 82% were seen once. The material sequenced was PBMCs, taken around atezolizumab (anti-PD-L1) treatment. The receptors stem from a man aged 50 to 60 with urothelial cancer.

CDR3 sequence: CASSYAESPSYEQYF. CDR3 nucleotide sequence: TGTGCCAGCAGTTACGCAGAATCCCCCAGCTACGAGCAGTACTTC. The chain is built from TRBV6-6 and TRBJ2-7; D is undetermined. Germline V lookup: CDR1 MNHNY, CDR2 SVGAGI (reference sequence). V lost 2 bases and J lost 3, with 14 bases in between. The CDR3 consists of 15 residues.

V usage is TRBV5-8 and J usage is TRBJ1-5; maybe TRBD1 (5 bases). V lost 2 bases and J lost 1, with 16 bases in between. CDR3 length equals 17 residues. Germline CDR1 is SGHTS and CDR2 is YDEGEE. This CDR3 reads CASSFYRTLGSNQPQHF. CDR3 in DNA: TGTGCCAGCAGCTTTTACAGGACCCTGGGGAGCAATCAGCCCCAGCATTTT.

The rearrangement uses TRBV10-3 and TRBJ1-1, with 8 bases fitting TRBD1. V lost 8 bases, J lost 4 bases, and 12 bases stayed unmatched. Germline V gives CDR1 ENHRY, CDR2 SYGVKD. The CDR3 covers 15 residues. DNA of the CDR3: TGTGCCATCGCTCCCCCGGGGACAGGTGCCACTGAAGCTTTCTTT. Its protein product is CAIAPPGTGATEAFF.

The V and J genes are TRBV2 and TRBJ1-6, with 8 bases lining up with TRBD1. V was clipped by 5 bases and J by 12 bases; unmatched bases: 6. Germline lookup yields CDR1 SNHLY and CDR2 FYNNEI. The CDR3 is 13 amino acids. CDR3 sequence (DNA): TGTGCCAGCAGTACCGGACAGGGCCGACCCCTCCACTTT. It translates to CASSTGQGRPLHF.

V gene TRBV29-1 combines with J gene TRBJ2-3; 10 nucleotides agree with TRBD1. CDR1 SQVTM and CDR2 ANQGSEA come from the germline V gene. The CDR3 is made up of 13 amino acids. CDR3 nucleotide sequence: TGCAGGAAAGACAGGGGGCGCGCAGATACGCAGTATTTT. It yields the protein CRKDRGRADTQYF.

The V and J genes are TRBV11-2 and TRBJ2-3, with D possibly being TRBD2 (6 bases). CDR3 size: 16 residues. In germline, CDR1 is SGHAT, CDR2 FQNNGV. Trimming removed 3 bases at V and 5 bases at J, with 18 bases between. CDR3 DNA: TGTGCCAGCAGCTTCCTAATAGCGGCGGTGGGAGATACGCAGTATTTT. This translates into CASSFLIAAVGDTQYF.

The chain carries TRBV6-5 and TRBJ1-5, with D maybe TRBD1 (5 bases). The germline V gene has CDR1 MNHEY and CDR2 SVGAGI. The CDR3 extends over 16 amino acids. Trimming took off 0 bases at V and 3 bases at J, with 12 bases between the two ends. The CDR3 reads CASSYSSLGVNQPQHF. CDR3 coding DNA: TGTGCCAGCAGTTACTCCAGTTTAGGGGTCAATCAGCCCCAGCATTTT.

The V call is TRBV7-6, the J call TRBJ2-1, with 7 positions matching TRBD2. Germline CDR1 is SGHVS and CDR2 is FNYEAQ. The CDR3 consists of 17 residues. V lost 0 bases, J lost 1 base, and 6 bases stayed unmatched. Here the CDR3 reads CASSLAAASGSYNEQFF. DNA for the CDR3: TGTGCCAGCAGCTTAGCGGCGGCTAGCGGATCCTACAATGAGCAGTTCTTC.

This clone was recorded a few times. The V gene is TRBV2, the J gene TRBJ1-1; tentatively, D is TRBD1 (6 bases). Trimming removed 6 bases from V and 10 bases from J, with 15 bases in between. This CDR3 region has 12 residues. Per the germline V gene, CDR1 is SNHLY and CDR2 is FYNNEI. CDR3 bases: TGTGCCAGCAGAAAGGGGGGGGATGGAGCTTTCTTT. Amino acid sequence: CASRKGGDGAFF.

This chain uses TRBV5-1 with TRBJ2-7; TRBD1 aligns across 10 bases. Per the germline V gene, CDR1 is SGHRS and CDR2 is YFSETQ. V lost 1 base to trimming and J lost 3 bases; unmatched junction nucleotides: 4. This CDR3 has 15 residues. In DNA, the CDR3 is TGCGCCAGCAGCTTGACCGGGACAGGGGTCTACGAGCAGTACTTC. This encodes CASSLTGTGVYEQYF.

The rearrangement joins TRBV7-3 to TRBJ1-2; 9 bases map to TRBD1. Germline-derived CDR1 and CDR2 are SGHTA and FQGTGA. There are 18 residues in the CDR3. J gave up 0 bases and V 5 bases, and 13 bases lay outside the gene matches. CDR3 nucleotides: TGTGCCAGCAGCCCGGAAGGGACAGGGAAAAAAACTAACTATGGCTACACCTTC. Translated: CASSPEGTGKKTNYGYTF.

The CDR3: CASSLTTESSYNSPLHF. DNA of the CDR3: TGTGCCAGCAGCTTAACGACGGAGAGCTCCTATAATTCACCCCTCCACTTT. The V gene is TRBV11-2, the J gene TRBJ1-6; D ambiguous. The germline CDR1 and CDR2 sequences are SGHAT and FQNNGV. The CDR3 has 17 amino acids. Trimming stripped 2 bases from V and 0 bases from J, with 11 bases between.

The chain joins TRBV4-2 to TRBJ2-1, with D possibly matching TRBD2 (5 bases). Germline loops: CDR1 LGHNA, CDR2 YNFKEQ. V gave up 5 bases and J gave up 2 bases, with 10 bases separating them. The CDR3 is 14 residues long. CDR3 sequence reads: CASSTRGAYNEQFF. The CDR3 region has the DNA TGTGCCAGCAGCACCCGGGGAGCCTACAATGAGCAGTTCTTC.

The rearrangement links TRBV14 to TRBJ2-3; TRBD2 agrees at 8 bases. The germline CDR1 and CDR2 sequences are SGHDN and FVKESK. V lost 4 bases to trimming and J lost 3 bases; unmatched junction nucleotides: 12. This CDR3 is built from 17 residues. CDR3 in amino acids: CASSPLAGGGITDTQYF. The CDR3 nucleotides read TGTGCCAGCAGCCCCCTAGCGGGTGGGGGAATTACAGATACGCAGTATTTT.

The chain couples TRBV28 to TRBJ2-7, with TRBD1 matching 9 bases. Germline V gene sequence: CDR1 MDHEN, CDR2 SYDVKM. The CDR3 spans 15 residues. Trimming cost V 1 base and J 5 bases; bases outside gene matches: 6. The CDR3 sequence is CASSLFGQGNNEQYF. The CDR3 nucleotides read TGTGCCAGCAGTTTATTCGGACAGGGGAACAACGAGCAGTACTTC.

This clone was counted once. The rearrangement joins TRBV5-1 to TRBJ2-7; 7 bases agree with TRBD2. The CDR3 is made up of 15 amino acids. Germline-derived CDR1 and CDR2 are SGHRS and YFSETQ. The ends lost 0 bases at V and 2 bases at J; junction bases unmatched: 5. The CDR3 protein is CASSLGASGTYEQYF. CDR3 DNA: TGCGCCAGCAGCTTGGGGGCTAGCGGAACCTACGAGCAGTACTTC.

CDR3 DNA: TGCAGCGTTTCCCACTTGACAGGGAACACTGAAGCTTTCTTT. Amino acid sequence: CSVSHLTGNTEAFF. The chain recombines TRBV29-1 with TRBJ1-1; tentative D call: TRBD1 (6 bases). Germline CDR1 is SQVTM and CDR2 is ANQGSEA. Trimming cost V 5 bases and J 1 base, with 14 bases left between them. The CDR3 runs to 14 residues. The full variable domain, with the rest looked up from reference TRBV29-1 and TRBJ1-1, is SAVISQKPSRDICQRGTSLTIQCQVDSQVTMMFWYRQQPGQSLTLIATANQGSEATYESGFVIDKFPISRPNLTFSTLTVSNMSPEDSSIYLCSVSHLTGNTEAFFGQGTRLTVV.

The rearrangement uses TRBV29-1 and TRBJ2-7, with 13 nucleotides matching TRBD2. V shed 4 bases, J shed 7 bases, and the junction held 4 bases outside the gene matches. The CDR3 is 13 residues long. Per the germline V gene, CDR1 is SQVTM and CDR2 is ANQGSEA. CDR3 protein: CSVVRGLAGEQYF. The CDR3 DNA sequence: TGCAGCGTTGTACGGGGACTAGCGGGGGAGCAGTACTTC.

The chain carries TRBV11-2 and TRBJ2-1; 13 positions match TRBD2. Trimming at V came to 5 bases and at J to 7 bases, leaving 5 bases not matched to a gene. Germline CDR1 reads SGHAT; CDR2 reads FQNNGV. The CDR3 sequence is 15 residues long. CDR3 sequence reads: CASSPGLAGDNEQFF. DNA for the CDR3: TGTGCCAGCAGCCCAGGACTAGCGGGAGATAATGAGCAGTTCTTC.

This chain uses TRBV18 with TRBJ1-6; 8 bases fit TRBD1. V trimming: 6 bases; J trimming: 13 bases; junction bases outside the gene matches: 11. The germline V gene encodes CDR1 KGHSH and CDR2 LQKENI. The CDR3 has 14 residues. As DNA, the CDR3 is TGTGCCAGCTCTGCAATCGGACAGGGTGTGCCCCTCCACTTT. This sequence encodes CASSAIGQGVPLHF.

The chain links TRBV27 to TRBJ2-5; maybe TRBD2 (5 bases). The CDR3 length is 14 residues. Per the germline V gene, CDR1 is MNHEY and CDR2 is SMNVEV (reference sequence). Trimming cost V 4 bases and J 7 bases, with 16 bases left between them. CDR3 sequence: CASSSQGRDWTQYF. DNA for the CDR3: TGTGCCAGCAGTTCCCAAGGACGGGATTGGACCCAGTACTTC.